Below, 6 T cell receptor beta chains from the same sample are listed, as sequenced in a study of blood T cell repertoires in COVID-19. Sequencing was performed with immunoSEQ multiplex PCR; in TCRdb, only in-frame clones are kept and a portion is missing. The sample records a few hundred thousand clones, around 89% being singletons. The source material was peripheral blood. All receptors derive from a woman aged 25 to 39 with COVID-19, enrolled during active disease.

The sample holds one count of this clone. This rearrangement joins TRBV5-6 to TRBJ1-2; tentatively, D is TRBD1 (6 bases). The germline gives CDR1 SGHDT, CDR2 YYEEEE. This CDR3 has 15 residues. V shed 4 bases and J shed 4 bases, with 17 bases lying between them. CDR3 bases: TGTGCCAGCAGCCCTCTACAGGGAAGAGGCTATGGCTACACCTTC. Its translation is CASSPLQGRGYGYTF.

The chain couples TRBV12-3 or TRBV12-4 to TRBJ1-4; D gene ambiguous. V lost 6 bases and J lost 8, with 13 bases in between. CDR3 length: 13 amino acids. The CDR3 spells CASSLNDGEKLFF. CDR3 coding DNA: TGTGCCAGCAGCCTAAATGACGGGGAAAAACTGTTTTTT.

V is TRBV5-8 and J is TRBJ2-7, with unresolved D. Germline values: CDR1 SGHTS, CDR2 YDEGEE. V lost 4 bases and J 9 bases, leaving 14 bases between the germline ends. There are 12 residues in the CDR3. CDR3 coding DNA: TGTGCCAGCAGCCCGTCGGGTAGTAGGCAGTACGTC. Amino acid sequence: CASSPSGSRQYV.

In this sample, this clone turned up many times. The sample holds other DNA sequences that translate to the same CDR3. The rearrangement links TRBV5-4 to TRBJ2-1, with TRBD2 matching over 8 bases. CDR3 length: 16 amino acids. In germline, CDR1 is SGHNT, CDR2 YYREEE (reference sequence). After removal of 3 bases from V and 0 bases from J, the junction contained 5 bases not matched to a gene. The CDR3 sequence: CASSSRGGSSYNEQFF. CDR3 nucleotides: TGTGCCAGCAGCTCCCGGGGGGGCAGCTCCTACAATGAGCAGTTCTTC.

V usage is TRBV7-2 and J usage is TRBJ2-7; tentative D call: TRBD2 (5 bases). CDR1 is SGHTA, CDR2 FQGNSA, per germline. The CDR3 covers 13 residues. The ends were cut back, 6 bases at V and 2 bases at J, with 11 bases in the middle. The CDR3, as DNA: TGTGCCAGCAGTTCCGCCGGGACCTACGAGCAGTACTTC. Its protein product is CASSSAGTYEQYF.

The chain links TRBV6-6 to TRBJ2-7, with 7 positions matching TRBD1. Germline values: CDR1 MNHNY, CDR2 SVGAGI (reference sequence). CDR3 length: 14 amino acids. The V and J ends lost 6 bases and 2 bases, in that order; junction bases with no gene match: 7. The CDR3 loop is CASSPPGQAYEQYV. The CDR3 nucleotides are TGTGCCAGCAGCCCACCTGGACAGGCCTACGAGCAGTACGTC.